One sample yielded the 17 T cell receptor beta chains listed below, sequenced in a study of spatial heterogeneity in lung cancer. Time point here: sample taken at primary tumor resection. Whole RNA was taken from tumor, nontumor lung or frozen PBMC; it was then sequenced unsorted. Via MiXCR, TCRdb re-called the 5' RACE reads, giving one row per CDR3 protein. The sample lists 77,000 or so distinct CDR3 sequences, about a fifth occurring once. The input for sequencing was PBMCs, taken at surgery. Receptor source: a male donor with early-stage non-small cell lung cancer.

The chain uses TRBV12-3 or TRBV12-4 and TRBJ2-4; maybe TRBD1 (6 bases). V was cut by 0 bases and J by 6 bases, with 12 bases left in between. The CDR3 spans 15 residues. CDR3 sequence: CASSLANRAGNIQYF. The CDR3 DNA reads TGTGCCAGCAGTTTAGCGAACAGGGCGGGAAACATTCAGTACTTC.

This clonotype occurred a few times. V and J are TRBV3-1 and TRBJ2-7; 10 bases map to TRBD2. Losses at the gene ends were 1 base for V and 6 bases for J; bases not matched to a gene: 9. Germline CDR1 LGHDT, CDR2 YNNKEL (reference sequence). The CDR3 runs 16 residues. The CDR3 DNA reads as TGTGCCAGCAGCCAAGGGCGGGGTAGCGGGAGGTCCGAGCAGTACTTC. Translated, it gives CASSQGRGSGRSEQYF.

The chain is built from TRBV7-3 and TRBJ2-1; tentative D call: TRBD1 (5 bases). Trimming shortened V by 5 bases and J by 7 bases, and 15 bases separated the two germline ends. This CDR3 contains 14 residues. Germline V gene lookup returns CDR1 SGHTA and CDR2 FQGTGA. This CDR3 is CASSTQGLQNEQFF. The CDR3 DNA follows: TGTGCCAGCAGCACCCAGGGCCTCCAGAATGAGCAGTTCTTC.

V is TRBV12-3 or TRBV12-4 and J is TRBJ1-2; no clear D. V lost 9 bases, J lost 8 bases, and 19 bases lay in between. CDR3 length equals 13 residues. CDR3 nucleotide sequence: TGTGCCAGTCAACTAGGTCTTGAAAACGGCTACACCTTC. Amino acids: CASQLGLENGYTF.

This clonotype showed up just a few times. The gene calls are TRBV6-2 or TRBV6-3 and TRBJ2-7, with D possibly TRBD2 on 6 matching bases. CDR1 is MNHEY and CDR2 is SVGEGT in the germline V gene. Trimming shortened V by 7 bases and J by 0 bases, and 13 bases separated the two germline ends. The CDR3 loop spans 14 amino acids. CDR3 DNA sequence: TGTGCCAGCACTCGGGACGGGAGCTCCTACGAGCAGTACTTC. Protein product: CASTRDGSSYEQYF.

The chain uses TRBV7-3 and TRBJ2-3; D assignment may be TRBD1 or TRBD2 (6 bases each). The CDR3 is 16 amino acids. Germline CDR1 is SGHTA and CDR2 is FQGTGA. V shed 5 bases and J shed 4 bases, with 19 bases lying between them. The CDR3 sequence is CASSQRGVAVPDTQYF. For the CDR3, the DNA is TGTGCCAGCAGCCAGAGGGGGGTAGCGGTCCCAGATACGCAGTATTTT.

This clonotype came up a few times. The chain joins TRBV6-6 to TRBJ1-1; D is ambiguous. The V gene lost 6 bases and the J gene lost 11 bases, with 19 bases spanning the gap. This CDR3 contains 13 residues. Germline CDR1 is MNHNY and CDR2 is SVGAGI (reference sequence). In DNA, the CDR3 is TGTGCCAGCAGCCCAGGAGTATCGATGCCGGCTTTCTTT. It yields the protein CASSPGVSMPAFF.

This clonotype has a count of ten or more. The chain carries TRBV6-6 and TRBJ2-5; TRBD1 matches 8 bases. V trimming: 6 bases; J trimming: 3 bases; junction bases outside the gene matches: 6. The CDR3 length is 14 residues. Germline V gene sequence: CDR1 MNHNY, CDR2 SVGAGI (reference sequence). CDR3 bases: TGTGCCAGCAGGATCCCGGACAGGGAAGAGACCCAGTACTTC. Translation: CASRIPDREETQYF.

This clonotype was observed a few times. The CDR3 is CASSQVQGLDEQYF. The CDR3 DNA reads TGTGCCAGCAGTCAGGTGCAGGGACTAGACGAGCAGTACTTC. The V call is TRBV5-6, the J call TRBJ2-7; TRBD2 aligns across 8 bases. V lost 5 bases to trimming and J lost 5 bases; unmatched junction nucleotides: 9. The CDR3 spans 14 residues. CDR1 is SGHDT and CDR2 is YYEEEE in the germline V gene. The complete variable domain, with remaining parts taken from reference TRBV5-6 and TRBJ2-7, reads DAGVTQSPTHLIKTRGQQVTLRCSPKSGHDTVSWYQQALGQGPQFIFQYYEEEERQRGNFPDRFSGHQFPNYSSELNVNALLLGDSALYLCASSQVQGLDEQYFGPGTRLTVT.

The rearrangement uses TRBV7-9 and TRBJ2-1; D is ambiguous. Germline V gene data show CDR1 as SEHNR and CDR2 as FQNEAQ (reference sequence). Trimming pared 5 bases from V and 5 bases from J, leaving 10 bases between. The CDR3 extends over 13 amino acids. The CDR3 coding sequence is TGTGCCAGCAGCCTACCTACGGACAATGAGCAGTTCTTC. It translates to CASSLPTDNEQFF.

V usage is TRBV6-5 and J usage is TRBJ1-3; D gene unclear. CDR3 length: 14 residues. Germline V lookup: CDR1 MNHEY, CDR2 SVGAGI. The V and J ends lost 6 bases and 3 bases respectively, with 12 bases between them. The CDR3: CASSAILSGNTIYF. DNA for the CDR3: TGTGCCAGCAGCGCGATCCTTAGTGGAAACACCATATATTTT.

This clonotype has a count of ten or more. V usage is TRBV12-3 or TRBV12-4 and J usage is TRBJ2-2; no definite D call. The V gene lost 6 bases and the J gene lost 4 bases, with 15 bases spanning the gap. The CDR3 consists of 15 residues. The CDR3 DNA follows: TGTGCCAGCAGCCCGCGTGGGGTGGTCACCGGGGAGCTGTTTTTT. The encoded protein is CASSPRGVVTGELFF.

The chain employs TRBV6-1 and TRBJ2-7; D gene unclear. This CDR3 is 13 amino acids long. Germline V gene sequence: CDR1 MNHNS, CDR2 SASEGT. V lost 1 base, J lost 0 bases, and 4 bases lay in between. This chain's CDR3 is CASSEDSSYEQYF. The CDR3 DNA sequence: TGTGCCAGCAGTGAAGACAGCTCCTACGAGCAGTACTTC.

This clonotype was seen a few times. The chain links TRBV29-1 to TRBJ2-7; 7 bases align to TRBD1. CDR3 size: 13 residues. The junction had 8 bases not matched to a gene; V was cut back by 5 bases and J by 4 bases. Germline loops: CDR1 SQVTM, CDR2 ANQGSEA. CDR3 bases: TGCAGCGTTTTGAGGGGACAGACTTACGAGCAGTACTTC. Amino acid sequence: CSVLRGQTYEQYF.

This clonotype occurred a few times. The rearrangement uses TRBV7-3 and TRBJ2-1; perhaps D is TRBD1 or TRBD2 (5 bases each). The CDR3 is 15 amino acids. Germline V gene sequence: CDR1 SGHTA, CDR2 FQGTGA. The germline V and J ends were trimmed by 5 bases and 7 bases, with 18 bases remaining between them. The CDR3 region is CASSGSLRGINEQFF. CDR3 nucleotides: TGTGCCAGCAGCGGGTCTTTGAGGGGTATTAATGAGCAGTTCTTC.

The chain couples TRBV5-4 to TRBJ2-7; the match to TRBD1 covers 9 bases. The CDR3 has 13 residues. Germline-derived CDR1 and CDR2 are SGHNT and YYREEE (reference sequence). V shed 3 bases and J 4 bases; nucleotides not matched to a gene: 2. The CDR3 bases are TGTGCCAGCAGCTCACAGGGGGCGTACGAGCAGTACTTC. Its translation is CASSSQGAYEQYF.

This rearrangement joins TRBV19 to TRBJ1-1, with D tentatively TRBD1 (6 bases). Germline V CDR1 and CDR2: LNHDA, SQIVND (reference sequence). The V end was cut by 3 bases, the J end by 2 bases, with 13 bases between. This CDR3 region has 15 residues. CDR3 DNA: TGTGCCAGTAGTATTGGGGGACAAATTAACACTGAAGCTTTCTTT. Translating gives CASSIGGQINTEAFF. Complete variable domain (other parts from reference TRBV19 and TRBJ1-1): DGGITQSPKYLFRKEGQNVTLSCEQNLNHDAMYWYRQDPGQGLRLIYYSQIVNDFQKGDIAEGYSVSREKKESFPLTVTSAQKNPTAFYLCASSIGGQINTEAFFGQGTRLTVV.